This is a list of T cell receptor beta chains from one sample in a study of blood T cell repertoires in COVID-19. The protocol was immunoSEQ multiplex PCR, while the TCRdb copy is restricted to in-frame clones and leaves out a portion. The table lists under 500,000 clones, 85% to 90% of them singletons, with around 4.5% in the top ten. Source material: peripheral blood. The receptors here all came from a woman in her thirties with acute or convalescent COVID-19. CDR3s include the opening cysteine and the closing phenylalanine or tryptophan.

TRBV28	TRBJ2-6	CASSLGQGAQGANVLTF
TRBV10-3	TRBJ1-5	CAISENSQGVDQPQHF
TRBV3-1/TRBV3-2	TRBJ2-1	CASSQLIRDNEQFF
TRBV27	TRBJ2-7	CASSPTSGAYEQYF
TRBV18	TRBJ1-4	CASSLGQMAEKLFF
TRBV27	TRBJ2-5	CASRQGGLETQYF
TRBV5-5	TRBJ2-5	CASSLQPTRGSPSPQETQYF
TRBV19	TRBJ1-1	CASSSRWALNTEAFF
TRBV19	TRBJ2-2	CASTLAGRGGELFF
TRBV30	TRBJ2-1	CAWSASQGRGYNEQFF
TRBV19	TRBJ2-3	CASSVRQGLGTDTQYF
TRBV27	TRBJ1-1	CASSLVNGANRAEAFF
TRBV2	TRBJ2-7	CASSQSYEQYF
TRBV18	TRBJ1-3	CASSLTAADLRNTIYF
TRBV6-5	TRBJ1-5	CASRTGGSGQPQHF
TRBV4-1	TRBJ2-1	CASSPLGRQGAEEQFF
TRBV18	TRBJ2-1	CASYSQYNEQFF
TRBV13	TRBJ1-1	CASSLLRGRGTEAFF
TRBV7-2	TRBJ2-1	CASSLAPGGDEQFF
TRBV14	TRBJ2-2	CASSLSPGQVDTGELFF
TRBV9	TRBJ1-4	CASSRDFSRRNEKLFF
TRBV10-3	TRBJ1-2	CAISDPGQGDYGYTF
TRBV3-1/TRBV3-2	TRBJ2-4	CASSPLAKNIQYF
TRBV7-2	TRBJ2-1	CASSGGSSYNEQFF
TRBV27	TRBJ2-7	CASSRIGQGSLYEQYF
TRBV6-6	TRBJ1-5	CASSYSVQDQPQHF
TRBV9	TRBJ1-2	CASSAKGGPNYGYTF
TRBV18	TRBJ1-6	CASSPPTGTYNSPLHF
TRBV24-1	TRBJ2-6	CATGQGPPFGANVLTF
TRBV30	TRBJ1-4	CAWSTRGSLGEKLFF
TRBV7-9	TRBJ2-5	CASSLSGRHETQYF
TRBV2	TRBJ2-5	CASKVSLGVETQYF
TRBV2	TRBJ2-7	CASIAGWGPYEQYF
TRBV24-1	TRBJ2-7	CATSDSQVHPYEQYF
TRBV2	TRBJ1-1	CASSDRTGNTEAFF
TRBV5-1	TRBJ1-2	CASSLAGQGELWYGYTF
TRBV29-1	TRBJ1-1	CSVEGQGVSFF
TRBV6-5	TRBJ1-4	CASTVRGLTNEKLFF
TRBV29-1	TRBJ2-1	CSGGRNNEQFF
TRBV28	TRBJ2-3	CASSLLSADTQYF
TRBV27	TRBJ1-2	CASSLSGGFEGYTF
TRBV5-5	TRBJ1-1	CASRQQQGLNTEAFF
TRBV28	TRBJ1-3	CASSPTGALGNTIYF
TRBV5-1	TRBJ1-3	CASSSGTSGGNTIYF
TRBV30	TRBJ1-1	CAWGRTGGYGVNTEAFF
TRBV18	TRBJ1-1	CASSPSGTEAFF
TRBV7-9	TRBJ2-3	CASSAPTSGGAWTDTQYF
TRBV27	TRBJ1-2	CASSFGRGYGYTF
TRBV5-1	TRBJ2-7	CASTKGQGSQREQYF
TRBV10-3	TRBJ2-6	CAISESLASGRRGANVLTF
TRBV4-1	TRBJ2-5	CASSQEQQEGGETQYF
TRBV9	TRBJ2-2	CASSGDRGLSGELFF
TRBV3-1/TRBV3-2	TRBJ1-2	CASGGQAGYTF
TRBV5-6	TRBJ2-7	CASSAGEAYEQYF
TRBV5-1	TRBJ1-2	CASSFILGGQGYGYTF